The rows below give T cell receptor beta chains drawn from one sample of a study of beta chain features in type 1 diabetes. Using immunoSEQ multiplex PCR, the repertoire was profiled, and TCRdb retains in-frame clones only, with some absent. Among 350,000 or so clones listed, around a fifth were seen once. Sequences were obtained from naive CD4+ T cells from blood. The receptor source for this set is a woman aged 18-29 years in good health. Both conserved end residues are part of each CDR3. D genes are given only for firm matches. For some rows the clone size is stated as once, few or many, or as a class when expanded; others skip it.

cdr3_aa cdr3_nt clone_size j_call v_call d_call
CASSYRGGAGELFF TGTGCCAGCAGTTACAGGGGGGGTGCCGGGGAGCTGTTTTTT few TRBJ2-2 TRBV6-6 NA
CASERSGGGYNEQFF TGTGCCAGCGAGAGAAGCGGGGGGGGTTACAATGAGCAGTTCTTC few TRBJ2-1 TRBV7-2 TRBD2
CASSLGQGSGEQFF TGTGCCAGCAGCTTGGGGCAGGGGAGCGGTGAGCAGTTCTTC few TRBJ2-1 TRBV5-4 NA
CAWSPQGRVWGANVLTF TGTGCCTGGAGTCCCCAGGGGAGGGTATGGGGGGCCAACGTCCTGACTTTC few TRBJ2-6 TRBV30 NA
CASSPGPYNEQFF TGTGCCAGCTCACCGGGCCCCTACAATGAGCAGTTCTTC few TRBJ2-1 TRBV18 NA
CASRPPGTSLFPETQYF TGTGCCAGCAGGCCCCCGGGGACTAGTCTTTTTCCAGAGACCCAGTACTTC NA TRBJ2-5 TRBV2 TRBD2
CASSLALDGSKDTQYF TGTGCCAGCAGCTTAGCGCTTGACGGGAGCAAGGATACGCAGTATTTT few TRBJ2-3 TRBV7-9 NA
CASRQGGLETQYF TGTGCCAGCAGACAGGGTGGTTTGGAGACCCAGTACTTC few TRBJ2-5 TRBV14 NA
CASSPRRGGGDQPQHF TGCGCCAGCAGCCCTCGGCGGGGCGGAGGAGATCAGCCCCAGCATTTT few TRBJ1-5 TRBV4-1 NA
CASSTGGKQYF TGTGCCAGTAGTACGGGCGGGAAGCAGTACTTC NA TRBJ2-7 TRBV19 NA
CASSYGQIMNTEAFF TGTGCCAGCAGTTATGGGCAGATCATGAACACTGAAGCTTTCTTT NA TRBJ1-1 TRBV6-5 NA
CASSPLGNTGELFF TGTGCCAGCTCACCGCTCGGGAACACCGGGGAGCTGTTTTTT few TRBJ2-2 TRBV18 NA
CASSEVTRGNEQYF TGCGCCAGCAGTGAGGTGACCAGGGGCAACGAGCAGTACTTC NA TRBJ2-7 TRBV10-2 NA
CASSSGLGNTEAFF TGTGCCAGCTCATCGGGACTCGGGAACACTGAAGCTTTCTTT NA TRBJ1-1 TRBV18 NA
CASSDGGKETQYF TGTGCCAGCAGTGATGGGGGCAAAGAGACCCAGTACTTC few TRBJ2-5 TRBV6-1 NA
CASSERNGPYEQYF TGTGCCAGCAGTGAAAGGAATGGGCCTTACGAGCAGTACTTC NA TRBJ2-7 TRBV2 NA
CASSRTGDWPQHF TGTGCCAGCAGCAGGACGGGGGATTGGCCCCAGCATTTT few TRBJ1-5 TRBV25-1 NA
CSVRASDTQYF TGCAGCGTCAGGGCCTCAGATACGCAGTATTTT few TRBJ2-3 TRBV29-1 NA
CASSSGLAVSYEQYF TGCGCCAGCAGCTCGGGACTAGCGGTTTCCTACGAGCAGTACTTC NA TRBJ2-7 TRBV5-1 TRBD2
CASSTPVAVRNTGELFF TGTGCCAGCAGCACCCCGGTAGCGGTCAGGAACACCGGGGAGCTGTTTTTT NA TRBJ2-2 TRBV7-2 NA
CSVETSGNTIYF TGCAGCGTTGAAACTTCCGGAAACACCATATATTTT few TRBJ1-3 TRBV29-1 NA
CASSVGVHRDTGELFF TGTGCCAGCAGCGTAGGGGTACATCGGGACACCGGGGAGCTGTTTTTT NA TRBJ2-2 TRBV9 NA
CASSLGGQAYQETQYF TGCGCCAGCAGCTTGGGGGGACAGGCTTACCAAGAGACCCAGTACTTC NA TRBJ2-5 TRBV5-1 TRBD1
CSVARQGMSLNEQFF TGCAGCGTCGCCCGACAGGGAATGAGCCTGAATGAGCAGTTCTTC NA TRBJ2-1 TRBV29-1 TRBD1
CASSPSRDRGQYF TGTGCCAGCAGCCCGTCCCGGGACAGGGGGCAGTACTTC NA TRBJ2-7 TRBV13 TRBD1
CASSLRGQGAETQYF TGCGCCAGCAGCTTGAGGGGACAGGGGGCAGAGACCCAGTACTTC few TRBJ2-5 TRBV5-1 TRBD1
CASSSLGLAGTDTQYF TGTGCCAGCAGCTCATTAGGACTCGCCGGCACAGATACGCAGTATTTT NA TRBJ2-3 TRBV7-9 NA
CSVGGQNTEAFF TGCAGCGTTGGTGGGCAGAACACTGAAGCTTTCTTT few TRBJ1-1 TRBV29-1 NA
CASSSNSGMGWYF TGTGCCAGCAGTTCCAATAGCGGGATGGGTTGGTATTTT NA TRBJ2-3 TRBV27 TRBD2
CASRQSGANVLTF TGTGCCAGTAGACAGTCTGGGGCCAACGTCCTGACTTTC few TRBJ2-6 TRBV19 NA
CAWTGSRTEAFF TGTGCCTGGACAGGGTCTCGGACTGAAGCTTTCTTT few TRBJ1-1 TRBV30 NA
CASGRTSGPLSQYF TGTGCTAGTGGTCGGACTAGCGGGCCTCTTAGCCAATACTTC few TRBJ2-5 TRBV12-5 TRBD2
CASRTDRGAGELFF TGTGCCAGCAGAACCGACAGGGGAGCCGGGGAGCTGTTTTTT few TRBJ2-2 TRBV6-5 TRBD1
CASSPLGGRHTEAFF TGTGCCAGCAGCCCCCTCGGGGGACGACATACTGAAGCTTTCTTT NA TRBJ1-1 TRBV7-9 NA
CAISPTGNYGYTF TGTGCCATCAGCCCGACAGGCAACTATGGCTACACCTTC NA TRBJ1-2 TRBV10-3 NA
CASSLPGLAVEETQYF TGTGCCAGCAGCTTGCCCGGACTAGCGGTCGAAGAGACCCAGTACTTC few TRBJ2-5 TRBV5-4 TRBD2
CASSPTGAAPAYNEQFF TGTGCCAGCAGTCCGACAGGGGCGGCCCCAGCTTACAATGAGCAGTTCTTC few TRBJ2-1 TRBV7-9 TRBD1
CASSSLDRGHGYTF TGTGCCAGCAGCTCCCTTGACAGGGGGCATGGCTACACCTTC few TRBJ1-2 TRBV7-9 TRBD1
CAWSVGSASTDTQYF TGTGCCTGGAGTGTAGGTAGCGCTAGCACAGATACGCAGTATTTT few TRBJ2-3 TRBV30 NA
CASSNGQPLGKMEAFF TGTGCCAGCAGTAACGGACAGCCTCTAGGGAAGATGGAGGCTTTCTTT few TRBJ1-1 TRBV6-6 NA
CAWNNRDEQYF TGTGCCTGGAATAACAGGGACGAGCAGTACTTC few TRBJ2-7 TRBV30 NA
CASSSRGQSEAFF TGCGCCAGCAGCTCCAGAGGGCAGAGTGAAGCTTTCTTT few TRBJ1-1 TRBV5-1 NA
CSVPDSGNTIYF TGCAGCGTTCCAGACTCTGGAAACACCATATATTTT NA TRBJ1-3 TRBV29-1 NA
CASSMGQNTEAFF TGTGCCAGCTCAATGGGCCAGAACACTGAAGCTTTCTTT NA TRBJ1-1 TRBV18 NA
CASSSVASGGAGEQFF TGTGCCAGCAGCAGCGTAGCTAGCGGGGGGGCCGGTGAGCAGTTCTTC few TRBJ2-1 TRBV9 TRBD2
CASSLMAPSGYNSPLHF TGTGCCAGCAGCTTAATGGCCCCGAGCGGGTATAATTCACCCCTCCACTTT NA TRBJ1-6 TRBV7-2 NA
CASSLFPRWDSPDNEQFF TGTGCCAGCAGCTTATTCCCCCGGTGGGACAGCCCTGACAATGAGCAGTTCTTC NA TRBJ2-1 TRBV11-3 TRBD1
CASSARGSGANVLTF TGTGCCAGCAGCGCCCGGGGTTCTGGGGCCAACGTCCTGACTTTC few TRBJ2-6 TRBV9 NA
CASSYYQVHYNSPLHF TGTGCCAGCAGTTATTACCAGGTGCACTATAATTCACCCCTCCACTTT NA TRBJ1-6 TRBV6-9 NA
CASSLTGRSTEAFF TGCGCCAGCAGCTTGACAGGGCGCAGCACTGAAGCTTTCTTT few TRBJ1-1 TRBV5-1 NA
CASSLVMSSYNEQFF TGTGCCAGCAGCTTGGTCATGAGCTCCTACAATGAGCAGTTCTTC NA TRBJ2-1 TRBV5-4 NA
CARGLGCQETQYF TGCGCCAGGGGACTAGGTTGTCAAGAGACCCAGTACTTC NA TRBJ2-5 TRBV23-1 TRBD2
CASSLGAQGATRQYF TGTGCCAGCAGCTTAGGGGCACAGGGGGCGACGAGGCAGTACTTC few TRBJ2-7 TRBV11-2 TRBD1
CASSIQTGGFSHEQFF TGTGCCAGTAGTATCCAGACAGGGGGCTTTTCCCATGAGCAGTTCTTC NA TRBJ2-1 TRBV19 TRBD1
CASSEVPGTTNNEQFF TGTGCCAGCAGTGAAGTGCCTGGGACAACGAACAATGAGCAGTTCTTC few TRBJ2-1 TRBV2 NA
CASRGPSSYNEQFF TGCGCCAGCAGGGGCCCGAGCTCCTACAATGAGCAGTTCTTC few TRBJ2-1 TRBV5-1 NA
CAQTGGHSFYGYTF TGTGCCCAAACTGGCGGACACTCCTTCTATGGCTACACCTTC few TRBJ1-2 TRBV30 NA